This T cell receptor (beta chain) appears in the sequencing data of a study of technical replicates of blood from several donors. Using immunoSEQ multiplex PCR, the repertoire was profiled, and TCRdb retains in-frame clones only, with some absent. The table includes 65,000 to 95,000 clones, approximately 96% detected once. Sequencing was carried out using T cells isolated from PBMCs. This receptor was obtained from a human donor in good health.

The CDR3 DNA sequence: TGTGCCAGCAGCAGGGGCGGATTGCGATCCTACGAGCAGTACTTC. Residues: CASSRGGLRSYEQYF. The chain couples TRBV7-9 to TRBJ2-7; perhaps TRBD1 as D (5 bases). This CDR3 spans 15 amino acids. The V and J ends lost 5 bases and 1 base respectively, with 15 bases between them. CDR1 and CDR2 (germline): SEHNR, FQNEAQ (reference sequence).